This passage covers 25 T cell receptor beta chains from one sample sequenced in a study of technical replicates of blood from a few donors. Repertoires were generated with immunoSEQ multiplex PCR, while TCRdb's copy carries only in-frame clones and drops some. There are about 66,000 clones in the sample; 91% occur only once, and over 3.5% lies in the top ten. Specimen: PBMCs. The receptors derive from a human donor in good health. Some clones in this sample may be carry-over from other donors' samples.

The chain has TRBV30 and TRBJ2-2; 7 nucleotides line up with TRBD2. The germline gives CDR1 GTSNPN, CDR2 SVGIG (reference sequence). V dropped 4 bases and J dropped 3; count of bases not matched to a gene: 5. This CDR3 is 14 amino acids long. The chain's CDR3 is CAWIRLADTGELFF. For the CDR3, the DNA is TGTGCCTGGATCCGACTAGCCGACACCGGGGAGCTGTTTTTT.

V is TRBV7-9 and J is TRBJ2-2, with 7 bases lining up with TRBD2. The CDR3 is 16 residues long. V lost 1 base and J lost 4; bases outside the gene matches: 6. CDR1 SEHNR and CDR2 FQNEAQ come from the germline V gene (reference sequence). The CDR3 loop reads CASSLVEKRGTGELFF. DNA for the CDR3: TGTGCCAGCAGCTTAGTCGAGAAGCGGGGCACCGGGGAGCTGTTTTTT.

This chain connects TRBV6-5 to TRBJ2-7; 7 nucleotides agree with TRBD1. There are 12 residues in the CDR3. V was clipped by 7 bases and J by 3 bases; unmatched bases: 3. Germline assignment: CDR1 MNHEY and CDR2 SVGAGI. The CDR3 bases are TGTGCCAGCAAGGGACAGAACTACGAGCAGTACTTC. Translation gives CASKGQNYEQYF.

The chain is built from TRBV6-5 and TRBJ2-5, with 7 bases lining up with TRBD1. Germline V gene lookup returns CDR1 MNHEY and CDR2 SVGAGI. The CDR3 extends over 13 amino acids. Trimming cost V 6 bases and J 7 bases; bases outside gene matches: 8. The CDR3 DNA is TGTGCCAGCAGCCAAGGGGGCGCCGGGACCCAGTACTTC. Its translation is CASSQGGAGTQYF.

CDR3 in amino acids: CASSQGDRTYGYTF. CDR3 coding DNA: TGCGCCAGCAGCCAAGGAGACAGGACTTATGGCTACACCTTC. This chain connects TRBV4-1 to TRBJ1-2; D may be TRBD1 (6 bases). V was pared by 1 base and J by 5 bases, with 11 bases between. Germline CDR1 reads MGHRA; CDR2 reads YSYEKL. This CDR3 contains 14 residues.

The V gene is TRBV5-6, the J gene TRBJ2-7; 9 nucleotides line up with TRBD1. The CDR3 runs to 15 residues. Trimming took 4 bases from V and 5 from J; bases not matched to a gene: 10. CDR1 SGHDT and CDR2 YYEEEE come from the germline V gene. The DNA of the CDR3 is TGTGCCAGCAGCCCAATGGGGACAGGGTCCAACGAGCAGTACTTC. It yields the protein CASSPMGTGSNEQYF.

The CDR3 sequence: CASSLVPGQGTGNTIYF. The CDR3 DNA follows: TGTGCCAGCAGCTTAGTACCGGGACAGGGAACAGGAAACACCATATATTTT. The chain combines TRBV7-6 with TRBJ1-3, with 9 bases identical to TRBD1. V lost 1 base to trimming and J lost 4 bases; unmatched junction nucleotides: 8. The CDR3 runs 17 residues. Germline V lookup: CDR1 SGHVS, CDR2 FNYEAQ.

The gene calls are TRBV5-6 and TRBJ2-1; TRBD2 agrees at 8 bases. CDR1 is SGHDT, CDR2 YYEEEE, per germline. The V and J ends lost 0 bases and 8 bases, in that order; junction bases with no gene match: 4. The CDR3 has 14 residues. In nucleotides, the CDR3 is TGTGCCAGCAGCTTGGAGGGACTAGTCCATGAGCAGTTCTTC. It is translated as CASSLEGLVHEQFF.

This chain links TRBV4-1 with TRBJ2-1, with 8 bases matching TRBD2. The trim removed 5 bases at V and 10 bases at J, leaving 13 bases unmatched. The CDR3 consists of 15 residues. Germline CDR1 and CDR2: MGHRA and YSYEKL. As DNA, the CDR3 is TGCGCCAGCAGCAGACTAGCGTCGATATCCCAGGAGCAGTTCTTC. Protein product: CASSRLASISQEQFF.

The chain couples TRBV6-5 to TRBJ2-7, with 10 positions matching TRBD2. Trimming at V came to 6 bases and at J to 5 bases, leaving 4 bases not matched to a gene. CDR1 MNHEY and CDR2 SVGAGI come from the germline V gene. CDR3 size: 13 residues. The CDR3 region is CASRLAGDHEQYF. As DNA, the CDR3 is TGTGCCAGCAGGCTAGCGGGAGACCACGAGCAGTACTTC.

Within the sample, this clone is large. J is TRBJ2-3 and V is TRBV6-4; TRBD2 aligns across 7 bases. Germline CDR1 MRHNA, CDR2 SNTAGT. The CDR3 totals 15 residues. V shed 0 bases, J shed 4 bases, and the junction held 4 bases outside the gene matches. Here the CDR3 reads CASSDSSGGADTQYF. As DNA, the CDR3 is TGTGCCAGCAGTGACTCGAGTGGGGGGGCAGATACGCAGTATTTT.

This chain connects TRBV4-3 to TRBJ2-7; 10 positions agree with TRBD1. This CDR3 is 14 amino acids long. With 5 bases clipped from V and 2 bases from J, the junction kept 3 bases outside the gene matches. Germline CDR1 is LGHNA and CDR2 is YSLEER. CDR3 in amino acids: CASSSGTGAYEQYF. The CDR3 DNA is TGCGCCAGCAGCTCCGGGACAGGGGCCTACGAGCAGTACTTC.

CDR3 bases: TGTGCCAGCAGTGTTTCGGGGGACCTCTACGAGCAGTACTTC. It codes for CASSVSGDLYEQYF. This chain connects TRBV2 to TRBJ2-7; possible D gene TRBD2, 6 bases. CDR3 length: 14 amino acids. The germline V gene has CDR1 SNHLY and CDR2 FYNNEI. Trimming took 4 bases from V and 3 from J, leaving 13 bases between them.

This clone was counted between two and nine times. The gene calls are TRBV2 and TRBJ2-1; perhaps TRBD2 as D (5 bases). This CDR3 region has 14 residues. CDR1 is SNHLY, CDR2 FYNNEI, per germline. Trimming removed 11 bases from V and 0 bases from J, with 14 bases in between. The CDR3 sequence: CASGVGNSYNEQFF. The CDR3, as DNA: TGTGCCTCCGGAGTCGGGAACTCCTACAATGAGCAGTTCTTC. The full variable domain, in which reference TRBV2 and TRBJ2-1 provide the parts outside the CDR3, is EPEVTQTPSHQVTQMGQEVILRCVPISNHLYFYWYRQILGQKVEFLVSFYNNEISEKSEIFDDQFSVERPDGSNFTLKIRSTKLEDSAMYFCASGVGNSYNEQFFGPGTRLTVL.

This clone was recorded once. The V gene is TRBV18, the J gene TRBJ1-1, with a weak D call TRBD1 (5 bases). Germline lookup yields CDR1 KGHSH and CDR2 LQKENI. The CDR3 sequence is 16 residues long. The ends were cut back, 7 bases at V and 4 bases at J, with 22 bases in the middle. CDR3 in amino acids: CASFPGLVGLVTEAFF. CDR3 DNA sequence: TGTGCCAGCTTTCCGGGCCTCGTGGGACTCGTCACTGAAGCTTTCTTT. Filled out from reference TRBV18 and TRBJ1-1, the complete variable domain reads NAGVMQNPRHLVRRRGQEARLRCSPMKGHSHVYWYRQLPEEGLKFMVYLQKENIIDESGMPKERFSAEFPKEGPSILRIQQVVRGDSAAYFCASFPGLVGLVTEAFFGQGTRLTVV.

The chain combines TRBV29-1 with TRBJ1-4; 8 bases align to TRBD1. CDR1 SQVTM and CDR2 ANQGSEA come from the germline V gene. The CDR3 extends over 13 amino acids. Losses at the gene ends were 6 bases for V and 10 bases for J; bases not matched to a gene: 10. The CDR3 region is CSVAMTGAAKLFF. Written as DNA, the CDR3 is TGCAGCGTGGCGATGACAGGGGCGGCAAAACTGTTTTTT.

The chain couples TRBV7-2 to TRBJ2-3, with D hard to call. The CDR3 covers 13 residues. The V and J ends lost 0 bases and 5 bases respectively, with 6 bases between them. In germline, CDR1 is SGHTA, CDR2 FQGNSA. The CDR3 DNA is TGTGCCAGCAGCTTAGCGGCAGTAGATACGCAGTATTTT. Its protein is CASSLAAVDTQYF.

The chain has TRBV6-5 and TRBJ1-4, with D tentatively TRBD1 (5 bases). Trimming shortened V by 0 bases and J by 13 bases, and 12 bases separated the two germline ends. This CDR3 is 13 amino acids long. CDR1 and CDR2 from the germline V gene are MNHEY and SVGAGI. The CDR3 loop is CASSYSRGQGLFF. The CDR3 DNA reads as TGTGCCAGCAGTTACTCAAGGGGTCAAGGACTGTTTTTT.

V usage is TRBV6-5 and J usage is TRBJ1-1; a weak D match, TRBD1 (5 bases). Germline CDR1 and CDR2: MNHEY and SVGAGI. The germline V and J ends were trimmed by 7 bases and 2 bases, with 11 bases remaining between them. There are 13 residues in the CDR3. The CDR3 sequence is CASTQGINTEAFF. The CDR3 DNA reads as TGTGCCAGCACCCAGGGAATTAACACTGAAGCTTTCTTT.

The rearrangement uses TRBV7-9 and TRBJ1-5; no firm D call. Germline CDR1 reads SEHNR; CDR2 reads FQNEAQ (reference sequence). The CDR3 consists of 13 residues. The ends were cut back, 2 bases at V and 2 bases at J, with 4 bases in the middle. CDR3 DNA sequence: TGTGCCAGCAGCTTAAGCCGCAATCAGCCCCAGCATTTT. Its protein is CASSLSRNQPQHF.

The rearrangement joins TRBV5-5 to TRBJ2-1; the match to TRBD2 covers 12 bases. CDR1 and CDR2 (germline): SGHKS, YYEKEE (reference sequence). This CDR3 has 16 amino acids. J gave up 3 bases and V 4 bases, and 5 bases lay outside the gene matches. CDR3 nucleotides: TGTGCCAGCAGCCTCGCTAGCGGGGGGGTCTACAATGAGCAGTTCTTC. This encodes CASSLASGGVYNEQFF.

The V call is TRBV2, the J call TRBJ1-5; D unresolved. CDR1 and CDR2 from the germline V gene are SNHLY and FYNNEI. This CDR3 region has 14 residues. The V end was cut by 6 bases, the J end by 0 bases, with 9 bases between. This CDR3 reads CASRESVSNQPQHF. The CDR3 DNA reads as TGTGCCAGCAGGGAGAGCGTTAGCAATCAGCCCCAGCATTTT.

This clone showed up just once. The chain combines TRBV7-9 with TRBJ2-1; D is possibly TRBD2 (5 bases). Trimming stripped 6 bases from V and 6 bases from J, with 18 bases between. Germline V CDR1 and CDR2: SEHNR, FQNEAQ (reference sequence). This CDR3 contains 15 residues. The CDR3 DNA reads as TGTGCCAGCAGTGTCGTCCTCGGGGAGTTCAATGAGCAGTTCTTC. The encoded protein is CASSVVLGEFNEQFF.

In the case of this clone: Germline is not matched at one junction end, which may reflect a read error. This rearrangement joins TRBV18 to TRBJ2-7; the match to TRBD2 covers 11 bases. The CDR3 is made up of 14 amino acids. CDR1 and CDR2 (germline): KGHSH, LQKENI. The CDR3 nucleotides are TGTGCCAGCTCACCGATACTAGCGGGGGCCGAACTCCACTTC. Translating gives CASSPILAGAELHF.

The chain is built from TRBV5-6 and TRBJ2-5, with 8 bases identical to TRBD2. The CDR3 extends over 16 amino acids. Germline loops: CDR1 SGHDT, CDR2 YYEEEE. Trimming cost V 4 bases and J 5 bases; bases outside gene matches: 13. The CDR3 spells CASSPRGGLAKETQYF. The CDR3 nucleotides are TGTGCCAGCAGCCCCAGAGGTGGACTAGCAAAGGAGACCCAGTACTTC.